The 3 T cell receptor beta chains below were found in one sample sequenced in a study of T cell repertoires in cytomegalovirus infection. TCRdb analysed the reads with MiXCR anew, one entry per CDR3 protein. This table holds a few hundred thousand distinct CDR3 sequences, around 15% found once. The material sequenced was PBMCs. These receptors all stem from a human donor in good health (CMV status not recorded). Some clones in this sample may be carry-over from other donors' samples.

This clonotype came up many times. This CDR3 reads CASSLRDRGETQYF. The CDR3 nucleotides read TGTGCCAGCAGCCTCCGGGACAGGGGAGAGACCCAGTACTTC. V gene TRBV6-8 combines with J gene TRBJ2-5; 10 bases are a match to TRBD1. There are 14 residues in the CDR3. V shed 6 bases and J 4 bases; nucleotides not matched to a gene: 5. CDR1 and CDR2 (germline): MNHGY, SAAAGT.

CDR3 amino acids: CASSPTSGQDNHNEQFF. The CDR3 DNA sequence: TGTGCCAGCAGTCCCACTTCGGGACAGGACAACCACAATGAGCAGTTCTTC. The V call is TRBV6-4, the J call TRBJ2-1; TRBD1 matches at 8 bases. CDR3 size: 17 residues. The ends lost 5 bases at V and 5 bases at J; junction bases unmatched: 14. Germline CDR1 reads MRHNA; CDR2 reads SNTAGT.

This clonotype was observed many times. The chain carries TRBV6-1 and TRBJ2-5; TRBD2 matches 10 bases. The trim removed 6 bases at V and 4 bases at J, leaving 8 bases unmatched. The CDR3 runs 15 residues. Germline V gives CDR1 MNHNS, CDR2 SASEGT. In DNA, the CDR3 is TGTGCCAGCAGGAGAGAGCGGGGGGGCCGAGAGACCCAGTACTTC. It specifies CASRRERGGRETQYF.